This TCR beta chain derives from a study of blood T cell repertoires in COVID-19. The overall study: Sources were T cells, B-cell-depleted T cells, or PBMCs; the material itself was cDNA or gDNA.

Original processing methods: Amplifying reference gene primers gave estimates of nucleated cell counts. Profiled with immunoSEQ multiplex PCR; TCRdb holds only in-frame clones, not every one. V, J and clone size derive from that table, while D and trimming were established from the DNA sequence. The sample includes about 74,000 clones, roughly nine tenths of them seen just once. Material for sequencing was peripheral blood. The origin of this receptor is a human donor in a cohort sampled during active COVID-19.

For the CDR3, the DNA is TGTGCCAGCAGCTTGAATCTTAGGAGTCAGCCCCAGCATTTT. This translates into CASSLNLRSQPQHF. The chain combines TRBV11-2 with TRBJ1-5, with D uncertain. CDR1 is SGHAT and CDR2 is FQNNGV in the germline V gene. The CDR3 runs to 14 residues. Trimming removed 3 bases from V and 6 bases from J, with 12 bases in between.